What follows are 3 T cell receptor beta chains derived from one specimen sequenced in a study of beta chain features in type 1 diabetes. Study-wide results and caveats: Shorter TCRB CDR3s, moderately but significantly so, were found in Type 1 diabetes patients in all four CD4+ subsets.

These receptors lack a known antigen. The sequenced template was cDNA made from the entire isolated RNA. Clones were read by immunoSEQ multiplex PCR, and TCRdb kept only the in-frame ones, dropping some. The sample lists hundreds of thousands of clones; 11% to 15% were seen once. Sequencing was carried out using naive CD4+ T cells from blood. The receptors derive from a man aged 18-30 years with type 1 diabetes.

The rearrangement uses TRBV30 and TRBJ1-1, with 8 bases identical to TRBD1. Germline CDR1 and CDR2: GTSNPN and SVGIG (reference sequence). V was clipped by 4 bases and J by 5 bases; unmatched bases: 9. CDR3 length: 14 amino acids. The CDR3, as DNA: TGTGCCTGGACTCCGGACAGGGCCGGTACTGAAGCTTTCTTT. It translates to CAWTPDRAGTEAFF.

V and J are TRBV29-1 and TRBJ2-1; TRBD2 agrees at 12 bases. CDR1 and CDR2 from the germline V gene are SQVTM and ANQGSEA. With V trimmed by 8 bases and J by 5 bases, 7 bases remained unmatched. The CDR3 spans 14 residues. The CDR3 here is CSSVRLAGDNEQFF. The CDR3 nucleotides read TGCAGCTCCGTCCGACTAGCGGGAGACAATGAGCAGTTCTTC.

This clone was counted a few times. The J gene is TRBJ2-1, the V gene TRBV7-2; no firm D call. Germline CDR1 is SGHTA and CDR2 is FQGNSA. Trimming left V 5 bases short and J 4 bases short, with 12 bases between. The CDR3 covers 14 residues. In nucleotides, the CDR3 is TGTGCCAGCAGCACCCGGGCGGTATACAATGAGCAGTTCTTC. Its protein product is CASSTRAVYNEQFF.